The 19 T cell receptor beta chains listed next were all sequenced from one sample in a study of CXCR3-negative and CXCR3-positive naive CD8 T cells. The study's findings and limits: For CXCR3-positive naive cells, TRB CDR3s were more hydrophobic than those of CXCR3-negative naive cells.

5' RACE with UMI labels generated the TRB cDNA libraries. TCRdb re-called the 5' RACE reads and shows each CDR3 protein once, DNA omitted. The listing records 90,000 to 150,000 distinct CDR3 sequences. These receptors' targets are unknown. The material sequenced was naive CXCR3+ CD8+ T cells from blood. Regarding subset: CD45RO-CCR7+CD27+CD95- naive CD8+ T cells expressing CXCR3 (TNR3+). These receptors all come from a human donor in good health. Some clones in this sample may be carry-over from other donors' samples.

V and J are TRBV7-9 and TRBJ1-1. The CDR3 consists of 15 residues. CDR1 SEHNR and CDR2 FQNEAQ come from the germline V gene (reference sequence). The chain's CDR3 is CASSLSAFMNTEAFF.

The chain is built from TRBV27 and TRBJ1-2; TCRdb designates TRBD1, a call that cannot be tested without DNA. The CDR3 has 14 residues. The V gene's germline CDR1 is MNHEY and CDR2 SMNVEV (reference sequence). This CDR3 reads CASSLRGQGYGYTF.

This chain connects TRBV27 to TRBJ2-3; TCRdb lists TRBD2, though no DNA is available to test this call. The CDR3 extends over 16 amino acids. Germline V CDR1 and CDR2: MNHEY, SMNVEV (reference sequence). The CDR3 here is CASSLSGRALPDTQYF.

The CDR3 here is CASSPDSWETQYF. The V gene is TRBV7-8, the J gene TRBJ2-5; TCRdb reports TRBD1, a call that lacks DNA to check it against. The CDR3 extends over 13 amino acids. From germline, CDR1 is SGHVS and CDR2 FQNEAQ. Variable domain in full (rest from reference TRBV7-8 and TRBJ2-5): GAGVSQSPRYKVAKRGQDVALRCDPISGHVSLFWYQQALGQGPEFLTYFQNEAQLDKSGLPSDRFFAERPEGSVSTLKIQRTQQEDSAVYLCASSPDSWETQYFGPGTRLLVL.

The V gene is TRBV11-3, the J gene TRBJ2-3; TCRdb outputs TRBD2, but without DNA this stays unchecked. The CDR3 contains 16 residues. Germline CDR1 and CDR2: SGHNT and YENEEA. CDR3 in amino acids: CASSLVAGDPTDTQYF.

The chain is built from TRBV10-3 and TRBJ2-2; TCRdb gives TRBD2 as the D gene, but with no DNA this cannot be confirmed. Looked up from germline, CDR1 is ENHRY and CDR2 is SYGVKD. This CDR3 is built from 13 residues. The CDR3 spells CAIKASGAGELFF.

This chain uses TRBV7-9 with TRBJ1-4. Germline CDR1 reads SEHNR; CDR2 reads FQNEAQ (reference sequence). The CDR3 is 15 residues long. Here the CDR3 reads CASSSGTPDNEKLFF.

The chain links TRBV29-1 to TRBJ2-3; the D call from TCRdb, TRBD1, cannot be confirmed without DNA. The CDR3 length is 15 residues. CDR1 and CDR2 (germline): SQVTM, ANQGSEA. The CDR3 spells CSVAPRDRLPDTQYF.

The chain recombines TRBV29-1 with TRBJ1-1; TCRdb outputs TRBD1, but without DNA this stays unchecked. The CDR3 runs 13 residues. CDR1 SQVTM and CDR2 ANQGSEA come from the germline V gene. The CDR3 is CSVVGGTNTEAFF.

Here the CDR3 reads CASSDSPAGGLGADTQYF. The chain recombines TRBV9 with TRBJ2-3; without DNA, the TCRdb call of TRBD2 cannot be checked. Germline CDR1 is SGDLS and CDR2 is YYNGEE. The CDR3 sequence is 18 residues long.

The V gene is TRBV28, the J gene TRBJ2-1. This CDR3 has 13 amino acids. Germline V gene lookup returns CDR1 MDHEN and CDR2 SYDVKM. CDR3 sequence reads: CASSLLSNNEQFF.

The chain is built from TRBV5-1 and TRBJ2-5; with no DNA, the TCRdb D assignment of TRBD1 cannot be verified. The CDR3 sequence is 14 residues long. Germline V CDR1 and CDR2: SGHRS, YFSETQ. CDR3 region: CASSIKTGGETQYF.

The CDR3 region is CAISESPYEQYF. The V gene is TRBV10-3, the J gene TRBJ2-7. The CDR3 is 12 amino acids. Germline values: CDR1 ENHRY, CDR2 SYGVKD.

The chain carries TRBV20-1 and TRBJ2-1; as DNA is missing, the TRBD2 call by TCRdb cannot be tested. The CDR3 runs to 16 residues. CDR1 is DFQATT, CDR2 SNEGSKA, per germline (reference sequence). CDR3 sequence reads: CSAQPGWRGGPGEQFF.

The V and J genes are TRBV27 and TRBJ2-3. Germline loops: CDR1 MNHEY, CDR2 SMNVEV (reference sequence). There are 15 residues in the CDR3. The CDR3 protein is CASSLLGPNTDTQYF.

The V and J genes are TRBV7-2 and TRBJ1-1. This CDR3 spans 14 amino acids. CDR1 is SGHTA and CDR2 is FQGNSA in the germline V gene. This CDR3 is CASSLADMNTEAFF. The whole variable domain, filled in from reference TRBV7-2 and TRBJ1-1, reads GAGVSQSPSNKVTEKGKDVELRCDPISGHTALYWYRQSLGQGLEFLIYFQGNSAPDKSGLPSDRFSAERTGGSVSTLTIQRTQQEDSAVYLCASSLADMNTEAFFGQGTRLTVV.

The chain has TRBV7-9 and TRBJ2-5; TCRdb's D call, TRBD2, is unchecked because there is no DNA. The germline CDR1 and CDR2 sequences are SEHNR and FQNEAQ (reference sequence). The CDR3 loop spans 15 amino acids. The CDR3 loop reads CASSLDPSGAWTQYF. Supplemented by reference TRBV7-9 and TRBJ2-5, the full variable domain reads DTGVSQNPRHKITKRGQNVTFRCDPISEHNRLYWYRQTLGQGPEFLTYFQNEAQLEKSRLLSDRFSAERPKGSFSTLEIQRTEQGDSAMYLCASSLDPSGAWTQYFGPGTRLLVL.

This sequence joins TRBV7-9 and TRBJ2-1; the TRBD2 assignment by TCRdb is unverifiable without DNA. The germline V gene encodes CDR1 SEHNR and CDR2 FQNEAQ (reference sequence). This CDR3 has 15 amino acids. The CDR3 protein is CASSFASGIYNEQFF.

V is TRBV13 and J is TRBJ2-1; with no DNA, the TCRdb D assignment of TRBD1 cannot be verified. From germline, CDR1 is PRHDT and CDR2 FYEKMQ (reference sequence). There are 16 residues in the CDR3. CDR3: CASSLDSGDLGNEQFF.